This paragraph reports one T cell receptor beta chain. V gave up 6 bases and J gave up 1 base; unmatched junction bases: 7. CDR1 MDHEN and CDR2 SYDVKM come from the germline V gene. The CDR3 is 15 residues long. Per the study methods: Reference gene primer amplification gave estimated nucleated cell counts. Here immunoSEQ multiplex PCR was the method, and the copy in TCRdb shows in-frame clones only, minus some. V and J calls and clone size come straight from that table; D and trimming were deduced from the DNA. Of about 120,000 clones listed, around 80% are singletons. The data derive from a study of blood T cell repertoires in COVID-19.

This receptor was identified in a man aged 70-80 years with active or convalescent COVID-19. The V gene is TRBV28, the J gene TRBJ2-5; 8 bases agree with TRBD1. Sequencing input: peripheral blood. DNA of the CDR3: TGTGCCAGCAGACCGGACAGGGAAACCCAAGAGACCCAGTACTTC. Its protein is CASRPDRETQETQYF.